This T cell receptor (beta chain) was documented in a study of cytomegalovirus exposure and HLA in healthy donors. Study context: Previous work identified roughly 120 million unique TCR beta sequences from 150 million to 200 million T cells.

Comment on this clone: Antigen: not known.

Notes on the study in general: The authors enumerated over 150 TCR beta chains as linked to cytomegalovirus. Certain sequence variants were highly shared and formed a cluster, and this cluster was likely a sequencing artifact.

The CDR3 loop spans 16 amino acids. CDR1 and CDR2 from the germline V gene are MNHEY and SMNVEV (reference sequence). V lost 2 bases, J lost 1 base, and 4 bases stayed unmatched. 60 Vbeta and 13 Jbeta primers were used in PCR. Clones were sequenced by immunoSEQ multiplex PCR, and TCRdb holds only the in-frame ones, with some missing. This sample has just over 200,000 clones; approximately 70% occur once, and the top ten carry around 3%. This sequence was found in a man aged 40-50 years in good health and CMV-seropositive. The chain employs TRBV27 and TRBJ2-2, with 7 bases identical to TRBD1. Sequencing was carried out using PBMCs. The CDR3 DNA reads TGTGCCAGCAGTTTACTGGACAGGCAGAACACCGGGGAGCTGTTTTTT. Its protein product is CASSLLDRQNTGELFF.